This T cell receptor (beta chain) originates from a study of cytomegalovirus exposure and HLA in healthy donors (dated by TCRdb to about 2017). Study-level background: In an earlier analysis of about 560 of the donors, under 300 Gb of sequence data and some 100 million unique TCR beta sequences from about 179 million T cells were reported. Roughly 300 gigabases of sequencing data and around 80 million unique TCR sequences made up an early release that covered some 640 HLA-typed donors. The genetic ancestry cluster associated with self-reported Caucasian donors included roughly 84% of the 300 to 450 genotyped donors. The study aimed to test whether cataloging public T cell receptors could reveal signatures of past pathogen exposure. The T cell repertoires of several hundred subjects were profiled by immunosequencing and related to cytomegalovirus serostatus. Besides the first cohort of 666 subjects, a separate validation cohort made up of 120 different subjects was used. High-throughput TCR immunosequencing, statistical association of individual TCRs with disease status, and machine learning were combined to predict cytomegalovirus infection status. A later analysis re-examined previously published TCR beta repertoires from about 700 donors and added high-resolution HLA genotyping to investigate patterns of TCR occurrence. The later analysis used no new phenotypic data to find candidate immune exposures, relying instead on TCR beta sequences and their occurrence across donors. In an earlier analysis of a few hundred of the donors, high-throughput TCR beta sequencing was used to judge whether each TCR beta V gene segment behaved as functional or pseudogenic. Donor age, sex, ethnicity and CMV serostatus were compiled alongside the repertoire data. A later genetic analysis used genome-wide SNP genotypes for about 55% of the 666 donors, treating that subset as a discovery cohort. Every discovery cohort repertoire had been produced on one sequencing platform. HLA typing covered class I and class II loci at four-digit resolution. The number of typed donors differed by locus: roughly 620-630 for A, B, C, DRB1 and DQB1; about 520 for DQA1; roughly 600 for DPA1; and about 450 for DPB1. Four to six DR-DQ haplotypes were handled as single units for association and clustering, since linkage in the cohort was strong. On average, around 200,000 unique TCR beta nucleotide sequences were sequenced per donor among 398 genotyped donors of the cohort, with roughly 18% of those sequences being non-productive. The study at large found these results: In an earlier analysis of a few hundred of the donors, most TCR beta V segments were observed in productive rearrangements about 87% or about 30% of the time, broadly matching IMGT annotations. The only immune exposure information available for the cohort was CMV serostatus. The study gave a list of about 170 TCR beta chains associated with cytomegalovirus. In a later analysis, TCR association rates were found to vary across HLA loci, with the most associated TCRs seen for DRB1 alleles and the fewest for HLA-C alleles. Because some donors lacked HLA typing at each locus, the association tests relied only on the typed subset. It was suggested by the authors that the approach could potentially be generalized to other disease states and immunological phenotypes. A later analysis associated 15,000 to 20,000 TCR beta sequences with specific HLA alleles at a false discovery rate of 0.05. A cluster of highly shared sequence variants was judged likely to represent a technical artifact of the sequencing pipeline. According to a later analysis, parvovirus B19, influenza, CMV and Epstein-Barr virus appeared linked to several top co-occurrence clusters. A few of the identified cytomegalovirus-associated TCR beta chains were confirmed in vitro to be specific for cytomegalovirus antigens. Correlated functional status among segregating V segments might be attributable to linkage disequilibrium, but an unknown experimental factor could not be ruled out. In a later analysis, HLA-associated TCR beta chains showed more clonal expansion and lower generation probabilities than non-associated chains that were equally common. A later genetic analysis associated a missense DCLRE1C variant with V-gene and J-gene trimming of TCR beta chains, and an independent cohort replicated the association. Most CMV-associated TCR beta chains appeared to be HLA-restricted in a later analysis, and the HLA associations seemed to be driven largely by CMV exposure. According to a later genetic analysis, donors in an Asian-associated ancestry cluster had fewer N-insertions in productive TCRs than the approximately 700-donor mean. This cohort had only TCR beta chains sequenced, and the lack of alpha or paired-chain data limited which features could be detected. Because counts were too low, seventeen rarely observed V segments, including chromosome 9 orphons, were excluded from the earlier analysis of around 640 of the donors. Sequencing depth was assumed to be roughly uniform across donors in the presence/absence analyses, though that assumption may not hold. A further reported finding was that TCR beta sequences accurately predicted the HLA-A and HLA-B alleles for most subjects in the first cohort. Most TCR sequences were observed very rarely across donors, whereas some public TCRs were present in many individuals. Cytomegalovirus status was reported to be diagnosed by the classifier with high specificity and sensitivity in both the original and validation cohorts. When HLA alleles, especially DR and DQ, strongly co-occurred, TCR associations were difficult to assign to individual alleles. Some IMGT-functional V segments, including TRBV6-2 and TRBV6-3, could not be distinguished by the 87-base-pair reads and were therefore excluded.

The germline ends are 11 bases apart after V is trimmed by 1 base and J by 2 bases. The CDR3 covers 15 residues, taking in both the cysteine and the phenylalanine. Solely the CDR3 DNA is kept, with 45 bases framed from the first base. The germline V gene supplies CDR1 MGHRA and CDR2 YSYEKL. Concerning this clone itself: It has no known antigen specificity. Per-base qualities were not stored, and no clone one base away is much larger.

The cohort comprised fewer than 750 healthy bone marrow donors. At the time of sampling, every cohort member was nominally healthy, though immune exposures that went unrecorded were likely present. The donor tested CMV seronegative and was one of the 352 seronegative cohort members. A peripheral blood sample was collected from each donor, and TCR beta sequencing was performed on peripheral blood mononuclear cells. Genomic DNA extraction from the blood cell samples was performed with the Qiagen DNeasy Blood Extraction Kit. The library was obtained by the immunoSEQ multiplex PCR assay. For the multiplex PCR, a mixture combining 60 forward primers for TCR Vbeta segments and 13 reverse primers for TCR Jbeta segments was used. Amplification of the CDR3 region of rearranged TCR beta genes was performed with a multiplex PCR assay on genomic DNA. The Illumina HiSeq System was used to sequence the amplified TCR beta libraries as 87-base-pair reads. The source study handled its data this way. In a later analysis, 70 million to 95 million unique TCR beta chains were counted across the roughly 670 repertoires, and roughly 9.9 million of these chains were shared by at least two donors. To remove PCR and sequencing errors, raw reads were error-corrected and collapsed into unique sequences using a nearest-neighbor algorithm that merged closely related sequences. Alignment of CDR3 sequences to IMGT reference sequences was used to assign V, D and J gene segments. Each retained sequence needed at least a six-nucleotide match to both a V gene segment and a J gene segment. A rearrangement was called productive if the CDR3 had no stop codons and remained in frame with V and J, and every other rearrangement was called non-productive. Following IMGT convention, CDR3 was defined as the stretch from the second conserved V-encoded cysteine up to the conserved J-encoded phenylalanine. The earlier analysis of around 640 of the donors excluded sequences that lacked an unambiguous match to a single V gene segment. An earlier analysis of several hundred of the donors called V segments functional above 56.7% productive rearrangements and segregating when the between-donor standard deviation exceeded 5%. A statistical classification framework was built for diagnosing cytomegalovirus status from the catalog of TCR beta chain sequences. V and J gene assignment, in a later analysis, came from comparing TCR nucleotide sequences with IMGT/GENE-DB human TR gene sequences. Using the TCRdist pipeline, a later analysis assigned CDR3 sequences along with most-parsimonious VDJ recombination scenarios. In a later analysis, each TCR beta chain was defined by its CDR3 amino acid sequence together with its V-gene family, and reads lacking a unique V-gene family were excluded. A later analysis removed roughly 590 highly shared, low-generation-probability nucleotide sequences to deal with suspected cross-contamination and a sequencing artifact. For each public chain, a later analysis derived a clonal expansion index from normalized ranks of inferred template counts within each repertoire. Generation probabilities in a later analysis came from a VDJ recombination model fitted to out-of-frame rearrangements, and those results were checked against IGoR. A later analysis scored TCR-TCR, TCR-HLA and TCR-CMV co-occurrence with hypergeometric tests, applying a repertoire-size bias correction to TCR pairs. In a later analysis, false discovery rates were estimated by permuting HLA or CMV assignments 20 times. In a later analysis, co-occurring TCRs were grouped using DBSCAN, with TCRdist sequence similarity added in when clustering inside HLA-allele-positive subsets. Co-occurrence clustering excluded repertoires with fewer than 30,000 or more than 120,000 public chains, plus five with anomalous nucleotide sharing. TCRdb mirrors the immuneACCESS table, restricted to in-frame sequences. Some clones are absent from its copies; in checked studies, under half trace to an unresolved V gene, and the reason for the others is unknown. The V and J calls and clone size were taken over from that table, and D and trimming were inferred from the DNA. This sample gives about 150,000 clones in total; over 55% of them show up just once. Clones ranked in the top ten supply approximately 2% of the sample.

The sequence was obtained from a man aged 35 to 55 in good health and CMV-seronegative. Recombination connected TRBV4-1 to TRBJ1-2; the D segment could be TRBD1, given 5 matching bases. The sequencing input was PBMCs. The CDR3 is CASSQVRGANYGYTF. The DNA sequence follows: TGCGCCAGCAGCCAAGTTAGGGGCGCGAACTATGGCTACACCTTC.